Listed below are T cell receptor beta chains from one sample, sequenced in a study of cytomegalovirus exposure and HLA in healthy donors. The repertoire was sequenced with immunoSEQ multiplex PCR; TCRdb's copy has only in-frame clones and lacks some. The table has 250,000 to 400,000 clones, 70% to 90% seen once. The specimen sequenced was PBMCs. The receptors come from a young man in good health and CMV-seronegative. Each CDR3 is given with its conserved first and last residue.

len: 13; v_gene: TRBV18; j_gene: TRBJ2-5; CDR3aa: CASSPTQQETQYF
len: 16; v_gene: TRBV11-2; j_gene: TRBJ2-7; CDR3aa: CASSLPARGSSYEQYF
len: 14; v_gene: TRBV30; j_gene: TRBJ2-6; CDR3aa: CARSRVPGANVLTF
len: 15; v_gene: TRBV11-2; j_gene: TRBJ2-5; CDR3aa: CASSKAGLRQETQYF
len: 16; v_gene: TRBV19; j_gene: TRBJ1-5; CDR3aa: CASSTPPGLPYEPQHF
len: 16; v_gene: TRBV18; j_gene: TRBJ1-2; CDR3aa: CASSPNSAGTNYGYTF
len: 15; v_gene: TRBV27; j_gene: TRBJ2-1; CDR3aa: CASSSPGQGRNEQFF
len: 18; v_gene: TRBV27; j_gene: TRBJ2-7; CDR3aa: CASGETSGGASYFHEQYF
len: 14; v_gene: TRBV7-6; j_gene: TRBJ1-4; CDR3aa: CASSPDRGRWKLFF
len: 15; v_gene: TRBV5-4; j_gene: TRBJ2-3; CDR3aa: CASSLSASSTDTQYF
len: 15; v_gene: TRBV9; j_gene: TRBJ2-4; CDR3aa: CASSVEGGARNIQYF
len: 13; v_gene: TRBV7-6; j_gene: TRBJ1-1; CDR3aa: CASSLTENTEAFF
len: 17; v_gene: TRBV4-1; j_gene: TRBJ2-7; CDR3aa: CASSQDERLLQGGEQYF